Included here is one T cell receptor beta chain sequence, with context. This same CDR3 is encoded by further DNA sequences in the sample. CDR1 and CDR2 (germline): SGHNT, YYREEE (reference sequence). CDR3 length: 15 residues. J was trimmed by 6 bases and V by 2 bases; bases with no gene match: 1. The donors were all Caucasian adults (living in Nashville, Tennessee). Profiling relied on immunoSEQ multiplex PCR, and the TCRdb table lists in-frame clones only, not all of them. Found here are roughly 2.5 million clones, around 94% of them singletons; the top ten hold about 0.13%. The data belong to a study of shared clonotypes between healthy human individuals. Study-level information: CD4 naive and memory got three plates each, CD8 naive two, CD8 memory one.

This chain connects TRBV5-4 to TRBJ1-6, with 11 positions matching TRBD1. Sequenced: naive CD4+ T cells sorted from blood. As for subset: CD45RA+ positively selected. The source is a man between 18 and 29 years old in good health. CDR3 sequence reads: CASSLGTGGNSPLHF. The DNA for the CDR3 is TGTGCCAGCAGCTTAGGGACAGGGGGTAATTCACCCCTCCACTTT. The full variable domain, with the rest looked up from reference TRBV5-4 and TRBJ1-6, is ETGVTQSPTHLIKTRGQQVTLRCSSQSGHNTVSWYQQALGQGPQFIFQYYREEENGRGNFPPRFSGLQFPNYSSELNVNALELDDSALYLCASSLGTGGNSPLHFGNGTRLTVT.